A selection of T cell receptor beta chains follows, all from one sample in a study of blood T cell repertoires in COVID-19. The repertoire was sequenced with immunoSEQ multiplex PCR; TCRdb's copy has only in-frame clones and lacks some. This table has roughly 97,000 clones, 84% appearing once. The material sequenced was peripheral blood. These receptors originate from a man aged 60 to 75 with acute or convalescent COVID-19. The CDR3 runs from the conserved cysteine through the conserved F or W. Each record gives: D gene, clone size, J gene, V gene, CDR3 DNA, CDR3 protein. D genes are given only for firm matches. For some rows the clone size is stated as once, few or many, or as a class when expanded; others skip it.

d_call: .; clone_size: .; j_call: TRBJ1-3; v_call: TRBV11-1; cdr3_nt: TGTGCCAGCAGCGTTAACAGGGAGTCCGGAAACACCATATATTTT; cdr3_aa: CASSVNRESGNTIYF
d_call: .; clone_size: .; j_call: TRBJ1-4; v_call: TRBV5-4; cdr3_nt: TGTGCCAGCAGCGAGAGGGGGGGATATGAAAAACTGTTTTTT; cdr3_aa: CASSERGGYEKLFF
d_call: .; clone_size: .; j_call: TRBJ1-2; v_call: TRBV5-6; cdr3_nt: TGTGCCAGCAACCGGGGGGGCGCTGGCTACACCTTC; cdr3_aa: CASNRGGAGYTF
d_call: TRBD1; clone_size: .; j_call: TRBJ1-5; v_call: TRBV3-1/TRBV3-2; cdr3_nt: TGTGCCAGCAGTCTATCGACAGGGGGGAGGCAGCCCCAGCATTTT; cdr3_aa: CASSLSTGGRQPQHF
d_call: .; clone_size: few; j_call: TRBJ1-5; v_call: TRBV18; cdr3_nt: TGTGCCAGCTCACCACGCCGCGAATATAGCAATCAGCCCCAGCATTTT; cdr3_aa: CASSPRREYSNQPQHF
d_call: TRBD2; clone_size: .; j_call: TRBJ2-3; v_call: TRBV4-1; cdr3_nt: TGCGCCAGCAGCCAACTCCTAGCGGAGCCCACAGATACGCAGTATTTT; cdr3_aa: CASSQLLAEPTDTQYF
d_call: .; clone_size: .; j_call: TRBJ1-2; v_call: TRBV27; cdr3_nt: TGTGCCAGCAGTTTATGGGGGGAGAAGGGCTACACCTTC; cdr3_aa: CASSLWGEKGYTF
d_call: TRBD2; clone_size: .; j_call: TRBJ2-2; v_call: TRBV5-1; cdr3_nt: TGCGCCAGCAGCTTAGCCCTTAGCGGGAAAAGCTCCGGGGAGCTGTTTTTT; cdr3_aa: CASSLALSGKSSGELFF
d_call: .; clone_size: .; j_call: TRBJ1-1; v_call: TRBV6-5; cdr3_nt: TGTGCCAGCAGTTACGTTGGGGCCACTGAAGCTTTCTTT; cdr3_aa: CASSYVGATEAFF
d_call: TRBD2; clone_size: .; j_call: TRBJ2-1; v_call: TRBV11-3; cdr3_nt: TGTGCCAGCAGCTTCAGACTAGCGGGAGAATGGGATGAGCAGTTCTTC; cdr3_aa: CASSFRLAGEWDEQFF
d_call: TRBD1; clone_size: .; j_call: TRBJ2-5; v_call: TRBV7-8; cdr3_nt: TGTGCCAGCAACTCAGACAGGGTTGGGACCCAGTACTTC; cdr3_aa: CASNSDRVGTQYF
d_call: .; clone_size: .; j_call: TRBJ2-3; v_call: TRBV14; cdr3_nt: TGTGCCAGCAGTCTATTCCACTACACAGATACGCAGTATTTT; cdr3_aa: CASSLFHYTDTQYF
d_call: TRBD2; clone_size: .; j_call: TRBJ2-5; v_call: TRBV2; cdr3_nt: TGTGCCAGCCCCAAAGGACTAGCGGGAGGCCCAGCCCGGGAGACCCAGTACTTC; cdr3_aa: CASPKGLAGGPARETQYF
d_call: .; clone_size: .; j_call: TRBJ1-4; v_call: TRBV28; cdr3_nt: TGTGCCAGCAGCCCCCCCGGGGGGAATGAAAAACTGTTTTTT; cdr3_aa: CASSPPGGNEKLFF
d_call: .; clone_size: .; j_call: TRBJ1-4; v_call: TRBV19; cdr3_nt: TGTGCCAGTAGTACGGCAGGGGATGAAAAACTGTTTTTT; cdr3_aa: CASSTAGDEKLFF
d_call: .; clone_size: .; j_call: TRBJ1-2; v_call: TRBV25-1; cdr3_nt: TGTGCCAGCATCTCACGGGAAGCTCATGGCTACACCTTC; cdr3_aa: CASISREAHGYTF
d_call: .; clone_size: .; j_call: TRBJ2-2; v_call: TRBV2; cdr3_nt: TGTGCCAGCAGTGAAGTAACGAACACCGGGGAGCTGTTTTTT; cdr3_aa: CASSEVTNTGELFF
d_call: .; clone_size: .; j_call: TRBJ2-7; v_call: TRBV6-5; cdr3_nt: TGTGCCAGCAGGTTAAGACGCGGCTCCTACGAGCAGTACTTC; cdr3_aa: CASRLRRGSYEQYF
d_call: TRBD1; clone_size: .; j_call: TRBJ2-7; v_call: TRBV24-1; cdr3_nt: TGTGCCACCAGTGATTCATCTGGACAGGGTATCTACGAGCAGTACTTC; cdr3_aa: CATSDSSGQGIYEQYF
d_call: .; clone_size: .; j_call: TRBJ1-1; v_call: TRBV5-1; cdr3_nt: TGCGCCAGCGGCCTCGGGGGATTTAACACTGAAGCTTTCTTT; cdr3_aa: CASGLGGFNTEAFF
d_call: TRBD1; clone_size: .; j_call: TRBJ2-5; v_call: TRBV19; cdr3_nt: TGTGCCAGTAGTTCCGGGACAGCACAAGAGACCCAGTACTTC; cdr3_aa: CASSSGTAQETQYF
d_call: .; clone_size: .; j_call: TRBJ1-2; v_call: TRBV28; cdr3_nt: TGTGCCAGCAGCGAGTCAGGGGCTAACTATGGCTACACCTTC; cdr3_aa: CASSESGANYGYTF
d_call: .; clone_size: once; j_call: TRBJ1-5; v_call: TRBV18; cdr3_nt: TGTGCCAGCTCACCACGCAGGGATCAGCCCCAGCATTTT; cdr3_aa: CASSPRRDQPQHF
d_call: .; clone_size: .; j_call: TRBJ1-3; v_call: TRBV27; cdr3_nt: TGTGCCAGCAGTTTCTTTGGCGGAAACACCATATATTTT; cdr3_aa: CASSFFGGNTIYF
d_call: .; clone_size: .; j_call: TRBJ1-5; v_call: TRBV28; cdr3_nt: TGTGCCAGCAGTTTAATAGACAGACCCTCGCCCCAGCATTTT; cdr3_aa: CASSLIDRPSPQHF
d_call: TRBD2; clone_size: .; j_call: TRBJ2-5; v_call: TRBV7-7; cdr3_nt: TGTGCTAGCAGCTTAGGCCTAGCGGGAGAAGAGACCCAGTACTTC; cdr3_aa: CASSLGLAGEETQYF
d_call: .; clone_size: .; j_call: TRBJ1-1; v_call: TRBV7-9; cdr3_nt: TGTGCCAGCAGCTGGGTCGGGGCGGGGAGGAGGACTGAAGCTTTCTTT; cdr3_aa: CASSWVGAGRRTEAFF
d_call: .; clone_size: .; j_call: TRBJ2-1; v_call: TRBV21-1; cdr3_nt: TGTGCCAGCAGCAAGGAGGGCGGGAGCGGGGACCATGAGCAGTTCTTC; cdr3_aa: CASSKEGGSGDHEQFF
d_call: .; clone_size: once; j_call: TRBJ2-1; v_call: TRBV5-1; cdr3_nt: TGCGCCAGCAGCTTTGGCGCTAGCGACTACAATGAGCAGTTCTTC; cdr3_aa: CASSFGASDYNEQFF
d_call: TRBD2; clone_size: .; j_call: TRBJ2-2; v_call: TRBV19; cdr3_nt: TGTGCCAGTAGATCGCCGGGACTAGCGGGGACCGGGGAGCTGTTTTTT; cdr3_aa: CASRSPGLAGTGELFF
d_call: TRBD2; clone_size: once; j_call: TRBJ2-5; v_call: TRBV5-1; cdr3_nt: TGCGCCAGCAGCTTGAGGGCGACTAGCGCAACCAGCGAGACCCAGTACTTC; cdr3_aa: CASSLRATSATSETQYF
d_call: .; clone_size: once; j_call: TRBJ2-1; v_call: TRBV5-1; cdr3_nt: TGCGCCAGCAGCTTGCGTCTAGGGGAAGACAATGAGCAGTTCTTC; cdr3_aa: CASSLRLGEDNEQFF
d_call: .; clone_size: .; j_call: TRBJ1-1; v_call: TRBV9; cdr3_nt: TGTGCCAGCAGCTCGGACACGAACACTGAAGCTTTCTTT; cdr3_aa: CASSSDTNTEAFF
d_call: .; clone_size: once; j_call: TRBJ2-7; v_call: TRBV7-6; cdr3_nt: TGTGCCAGCAGCACAAGCCTGTTATCGGGGAACGAGCAGTACTTC; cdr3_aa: CASSTSLLSGNEQYF
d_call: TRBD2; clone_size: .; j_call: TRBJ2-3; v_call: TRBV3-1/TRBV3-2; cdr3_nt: TGTGCCAGCAGCCCAAGCGGGAATACGCAGTATTTT; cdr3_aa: CASSPSGNTQYF
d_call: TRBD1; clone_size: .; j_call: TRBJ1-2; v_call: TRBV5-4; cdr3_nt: TGTGCCAGCAGCCAAGACAGGGGCAACTATGGCTACACCTTC; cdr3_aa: CASSQDRGNYGYTF
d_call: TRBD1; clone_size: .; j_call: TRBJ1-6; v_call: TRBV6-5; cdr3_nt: TGTGCCAGCATTCGGGACAGGGGAAGAGCCCTCCACTTT; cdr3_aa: CASIRDRGRALHF
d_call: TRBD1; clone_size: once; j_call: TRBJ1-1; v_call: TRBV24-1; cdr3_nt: TGTGCCGCCGGGACAGGGGGCACTGAAGCTTTCTTT; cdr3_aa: CAAGTGGTEAFF
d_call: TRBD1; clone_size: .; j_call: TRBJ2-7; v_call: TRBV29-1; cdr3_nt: TGCAGCGCCCAGCGACAGGGGGCGGTTCAGTACTTC; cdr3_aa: CSAQRQGAVQYF
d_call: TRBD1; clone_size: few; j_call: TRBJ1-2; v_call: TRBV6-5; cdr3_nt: TGTGCCAGCAAGACAGGGGGCGCAGGTGGCTACACCTTC; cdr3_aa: CASKTGGAGGYTF
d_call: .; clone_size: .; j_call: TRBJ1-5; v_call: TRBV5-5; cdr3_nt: TGTGCCAGCAGCTTGCGCCATACTGATAGCAATCAGCCCCAGCATTTT; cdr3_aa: CASSLRHTDSNQPQHF
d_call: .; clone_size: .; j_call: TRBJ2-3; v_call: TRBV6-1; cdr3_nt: TGTGCCAGCAGTGATTTTCGTTCGACAGATACGCAGTATTTT; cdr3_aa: CASSDFRSTDTQYF
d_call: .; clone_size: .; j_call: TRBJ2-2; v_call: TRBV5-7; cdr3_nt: TGTGCCAGCAGCCTATGGGATGGCCGGGAGCTGTCGAACACCGGGGAGCTGTTTTTT; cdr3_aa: CASSLWDGRELSNTGELFF